This record concerns one T cell receptor (beta chain) sequence. The record originates from a study of blood T cell repertoires in COVID-19. The assay was immunoSEQ multiplex PCR, and TCRdb's table has in-frame clones only and misses some. The repertoire holds over 250,000 clones, with approximately 85% as singletons. This TCR was sampled from a human donor in a cohort sampled during active COVID-19. The source material was peripheral blood.

The CDR3 sequence: CASSLVDFTDTQYF. The CDR3 DNA sequence: TGTGCCAGCAGCTTAGTTGACTTCACAGATACGCAGTATTTT. The chain is built from TRBV7-9 and TRBJ2-3; D gene uncertain. Germline-derived CDR1 and CDR2 are SEHNR and FQNEAQ (reference sequence). Trimming removed 1 base from V and 2 bases from J, with 7 bases in between. The CDR3 spans 14 residues.